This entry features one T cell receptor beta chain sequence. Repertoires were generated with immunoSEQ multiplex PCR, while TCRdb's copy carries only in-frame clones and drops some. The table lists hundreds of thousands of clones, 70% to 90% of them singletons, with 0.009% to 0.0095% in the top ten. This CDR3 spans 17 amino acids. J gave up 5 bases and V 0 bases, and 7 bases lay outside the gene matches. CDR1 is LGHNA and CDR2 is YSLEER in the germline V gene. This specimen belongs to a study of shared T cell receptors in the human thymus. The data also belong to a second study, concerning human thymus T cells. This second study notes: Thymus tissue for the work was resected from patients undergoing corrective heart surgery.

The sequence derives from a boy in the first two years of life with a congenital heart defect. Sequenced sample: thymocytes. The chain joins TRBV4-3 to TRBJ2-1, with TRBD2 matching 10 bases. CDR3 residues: CASSQEPRTSGNNEQFF. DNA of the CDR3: TGCGCCAGCAGCCAAGAGCCTAGGACTAGCGGTAACAATGAGCAGTTCTTC.